This T cell receptor (beta chain) stems from a study of T cell responses to AZD1222 COVID-19 vaccine. Study-wide results and caveats: Reportedly, nearly half of unique spike TCRs recognized epitopes outside B.1.351/B.1.1.7 mutations. Donors in the cohort were predominantly white British and more often female, and clonal diversity was possibly underestimated. Only a handful of people who got AZD1222 tested seropositive at baseline.

Profiling relied on immunoSEQ multiplex PCR, and the TCRdb table lists in-frame clones only, not all of them. The repertoire includes 100,000 or so clones, 84% of them detected once, and approximately 15% sits in the top ten. Points on this clone: Antigen specificity is unknown.

Germline values: CDR1 LGHDT, CDR2 YNNKEL (reference sequence). The trim removed 0 bases at V and 6 bases at J, leaving 10 bases unmatched. The CDR3 is made up of 16 amino acids. The sequencing used peripheral blood, collected on day 0 of AZD1222 vaccination. The genes are TRBV3-1 (or the pseudogene TRBV3-2) and TRBJ2-7; 8 bases align to TRBD2. The TCR sequence derives from an adult in good health. Here the CDR3 DNA reads TGTGCCAGCAGCCAAGAAGGCGGGAGGCCCCGAGGCGAGCAGTACTTC. Amino acids: CASSQEGGRPRGEQYF.